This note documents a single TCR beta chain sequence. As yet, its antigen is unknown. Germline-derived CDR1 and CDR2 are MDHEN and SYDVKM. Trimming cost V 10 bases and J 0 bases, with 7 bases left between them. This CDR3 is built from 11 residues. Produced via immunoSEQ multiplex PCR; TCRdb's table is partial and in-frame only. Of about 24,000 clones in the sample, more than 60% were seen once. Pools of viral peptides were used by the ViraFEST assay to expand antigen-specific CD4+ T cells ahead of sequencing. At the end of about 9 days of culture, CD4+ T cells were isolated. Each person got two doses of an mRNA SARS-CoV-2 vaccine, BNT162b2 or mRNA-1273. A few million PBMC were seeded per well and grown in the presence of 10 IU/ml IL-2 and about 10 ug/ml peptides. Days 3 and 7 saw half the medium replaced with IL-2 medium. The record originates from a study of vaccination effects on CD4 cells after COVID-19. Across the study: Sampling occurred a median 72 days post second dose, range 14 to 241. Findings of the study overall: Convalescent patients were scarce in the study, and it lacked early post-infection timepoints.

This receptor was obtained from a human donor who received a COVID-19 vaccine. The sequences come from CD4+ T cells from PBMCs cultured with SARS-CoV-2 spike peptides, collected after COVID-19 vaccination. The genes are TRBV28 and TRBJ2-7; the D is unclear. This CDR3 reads CATLFSYEQYF. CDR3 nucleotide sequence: TGTGCCACCCTCTTCTCCTACGAGCAGTACTTC.